This T cell receptor beta chain comes out of a study of CD8 T cells in Susac syndrome (dated by TCRdb to 2018 to 2020). About the investigation overall: Among the Susac syndrome patients who were sequenced, clinically active disease was present in over 5 and clinical remission was observed in under ten. At the time of blood withdrawal, Susac syndrome patients were either therapy-naive, taking corticosteroids (with some also receiving IVIg), or on IVIg alone. Clonality of the CD8+ T cell repertoire was compared between over ten healthy donors, about 14 Susac syndrome patients and roughly 16 multiple sclerosis patients. The study used repertoire sequencing to test whether antigen drove CD8+ T cell activation and differentiation in Susac syndrome.

What the authors observed across the whole study: The number of individuals in the TCR sequencing and HLA analysis was recognized as being relatively small. Susac syndrome CD8+ repertoires showed clonal expansion, highest in CD8+ TEMRA cells and greater in clinically active than remitting patients. Looking at Susac-specific public clones, the researchers identified 15 to 20 in the total CD8+ repertoire and roughly 5 in the CD8+ TEMRA repertoire.

The CDR3 covers 13 residues, taking in both the cysteine and the phenylalanine. The only DNA kept is the CDR3, 39 bases in frame from the first base. The junction carries 11 bases between V and J, which are trimmed by 2 bases and 6 bases respectively. Taken from the germline V gene, the CDR1 and CDR2 loops are SQVTM and ANQGSEA. High-throughput TCR beta sequencing profiled peripheral blood CD8+ and CD4+ T cells from healthy donors, Susac syndrome patients and multiple sclerosis patients. The Susac syndrome patients fulfilled recently defined diagnostic criteria for either definite or probable disease. CD8+ TEMRA cells were enriched by FACS, while bulk CD8+ and CD4+ T cells were purified by magnetic negative isolation. Blood was collected in EDTA tubes and processed within 24 hours, with PBMCs isolated through density gradient centrifugation. PBMCs intended for TCR sequencing were cryopreserved in liquid nitrogen and thawed later in a water bath at 37 degrees C. The sorted or isolated CD4+, CD8+ and CD8+ TEMRA cells reached a purity of at least 90%.

RNA was extracted using the RNeasy kit, and about 0.45 to 1 microgram was reverse transcribed with random hexamers. The immunoSEQ multiplex PCR assay, covering 54 Vbeta and 13 Jbeta segments, was used to amplify TCR beta CDR3 regions. PCR amplification bias was corrected by using a synthetic template baseline for primer optimization and computational correction. As for the original processing: Reads were annotated to V, D and J genes per IMGT and analyzed with immunoSEQ Analyzer, keeping only productive sequences. To calculate clonality, Shannon entropy was normalized by log2 of the number of productive unique sequences and then subtracted from one. For each patient and control, public and private clones were evaluated within the 100 most prevalent clones. A clone was defined as Susac-specific if it was absent from the healthy and MS cohorts, from about 1,100 published viral clones and from other ImmuneACCESS disease sequences. TCRdb trimmed public reads at Q25 via fastp, called clones via MiXCR and kept in-frame beta chains. Each CDR3 protein appears once, grouped with its most common genes and DNA. These V and J calls are TCRdb output, not the study's own analysis. In this sample the table shows 50,000 to 55,000 distinct CDR3 sequences, 95% of which occur a single time. The ten largest clones capture roughly 0.79% of the sample.

On this clonotype itself: Its antigen is still unknown. The input lacks base qualities; no much larger clone sits a single base away.

This clonotype was obtained from a human donor with Susac syndrome. What was sequenced was CD8+ T cells from PBMCs. The rearranged segments are TRBV29-1 and TRBJ2-1, with the D gene not confidently named. The DNA sequence is TGCAGCGTTGAAACTGGGTCCGGCAATGAGCAGTTCTTC. This translates into CSVETGSGNEQFF.